The 27 T cell receptor beta chains given below trace back to one sample, sequenced in a study of T cell changes during pregnancy in multiple sclerosis. Produced via immunoSEQ multiplex PCR; TCRdb's table is partial and in-frame only. Altogether 65,000 to 95,000 clones are present, 93% being singletons, with the ten largest covering around 2.6%. This specimen was peripheral blood, taken after pregnancy. The receptors were gathered from a female donor in good health, enrolled as a control in a pregnancy study.

The V and J genes are TRBV30 and TRBJ2-1, with D possibly matching TRBD1 (6 bases). The CDR3 length is 13 residues. V was cut by 2 bases and J by 9 bases, with 14 bases left in between. Germline assignment: CDR1 GTSNPN and CDR2 SVGIG (reference sequence). CDR3 DNA: TGTGCCTGGAGTTTCGGGACACCCGGTGAGCAGTTCTTC. It is translated as CAWSFGTPGEQFF.

The chain joins TRBV2 to TRBJ1-5; tentative D call: TRBD1 (5 bases). Per germline, CDR1 SNHLY and CDR2 FYNNEI. The CDR3 is made up of 17 amino acids. V was shortened by 8 bases and J by 0 bases, with 20 bases between the two germline ends. The CDR3 nucleotides read TGTGCCAGCCAGGACCCCAGACAGTCCTATAGCAATCAGCCCCAGCATTTT. Translated: CASQDPRQSYSNQPQHF.

The rearrangement links TRBV19 to TRBJ2-1; 12 nucleotides line up with TRBD2. The V gene end was trimmed by 5 bases and the J gene end by 7 bases; junction bases not matched to a gene: 12. Looked up from germline, CDR1 is LNHDA and CDR2 is SQIVND (reference sequence). CDR3 length equals 17 residues. The CDR3 is CASSPGTSGFRENEQFF. The CDR3 region has the DNA TGTGCCAGTAGTCCCGGGACTAGCGGGTTCCGCGAGAATGAGCAGTTCTTC.

The chain couples TRBV21-1 to TRBJ2-4; TRBD1 is the table's D call and was not checked against the DNA. TRBV21-1 is noted as a pseudogene. This CDR3 has 16 amino acids. This CDR3 reads CASSKEGAGEWNIQYF. CDR3 sequence (DNA): TGTGCCAGCAGCAAGGAAGGGGCAGGGGAATGGAACATTCAGTACTTC.

The rearrangement joins TRBV7-2 to TRBJ1-3; no definite D call. Germline CDR1 SGHTA, CDR2 FQGNSA. This CDR3 is 13 amino acids long. V was trimmed by 5 bases and J by 4 bases, leaving 9 bases between them. The DNA for the CDR3 is TGTGCCAGCAGCCCCACGACAGGAAACACCATATATTTT. Encoded protein: CASSPTTGNTIYF.

This chain links TRBV29-1 with TRBJ1-2; 10 nucleotides agree with TRBD1. CDR1 is SQVTM and CDR2 is ANQGSEA in the germline V gene. Trimming at V came to 1 base and at J to 6 bases, leaving 5 bases not matched to a gene. The CDR3 totals 14 residues. CDR3 in amino acids: CSVEGLGQGDGYTF. The CDR3 bases are TGCAGCGTTGAAGGTCTTGGACAGGGGGATGGCTACACCTTC.

This chain joins TRBV2 and TRBJ2-2; 9 bases line up with TRBD1. Germline CDR1 reads SNHLY; CDR2 reads FYNNEI. V shed 6 bases and J 5 bases; nucleotides not matched to a gene: 4. The CDR3 is 14 amino acids. CDR3: CASRGTGNTGELFF. CDR3 bases: TGTGCCAGCAGGGGGACAGGGAATACCGGGGAGCTGTTTTTT.

V gene TRBV27 combines with J gene TRBJ1-2; TRBD1 is a possible D gene (5 bases). This CDR3 region has 13 residues. Trimming left V 6 bases short and J 5 bases short, with 13 bases between. Germline V gene lookup returns CDR1 MNHEY and CDR2 SMNVEV (reference sequence). In DNA form, the CDR3 reads TGTGCCAGCAGCGGGGGGGGGTCTTATGGCTACACCTTC. Amino acid sequence: CASSGGGSYGYTF.

The V gene is TRBV20-1, the J gene TRBJ2-5; D call uncertain. The CDR3 runs 10 residues. The germline CDR1 and CDR2 sequences are DFQATT and SNEGSKA (reference sequence). The V end lost 3 bases, the J end lost 4 bases, and 3 bases lay between the germline ends. The CDR3 sequence: CSASLETQYF. CDR3 DNA: TGCAGTGCTAGCCTAGAGACCCAGTACTTC.

The chain has TRBV13 and TRBJ2-2; the match to TRBD2 covers 10 bases. With 5 bases clipped from V and 3 bases from J, the junction kept 9 bases outside the gene matches. The CDR3 runs 17 residues. The germline V gene has CDR1 PRHDT and CDR2 FYEKMQ (reference sequence). The CDR3 is CASSQSLLAGYTGELFF. As DNA, the CDR3 is TGTGCCAGCAGCCAGAGTCTACTAGCGGGGTACACCGGGGAGCTGTTTTTT.

About this clone itself: The same CDR3 also results from other DNA sequences found in this sample. The V call is TRBV7-9, the J call TRBJ1-5; 7 bases line up with TRBD1. The V gene end was trimmed by 3 bases and the J gene end by 1 base; junction bases not matched to a gene: 3. The length of the CDR3 is 15 residues. CDR1 is SEHNR, CDR2 FQNEAQ, per germline (reference sequence). This chain's CDR3 is CASSLGRGSNQPQHF. As DNA, the CDR3 is TGTGCCAGCAGCTTGGGCAGGGGGAGCAATCAGCCCCAGCATTTT. Based on the CDR3 plus reference TRBV7-9 and TRBJ1-5, the full variable domain is DTGVSQNPRHKITKRGQNVTFRCDPISEHNRLYWYRQTLGQGPEFLTYFQNEAQLEKSRLLSDRFSAERPKGSFSTLEIQRTEQGDSAMYLCASSLGRGSNQPQHFGDGTRLSIL.

The V gene is TRBV4-2, the J gene TRBJ2-7; TRBD2 matches 11 bases. Germline-derived CDR1 and CDR2 are LGHNA and YNFKEQ. The CDR3 is 16 residues long. V lost 2 bases to trimming and J lost 0 bases; unmatched junction nucleotides: 3. As DNA, the CDR3 is TGTGCCAGCAGCCAACAACTAGCGGGGGTCTCCTACGAGCAGTACTTC. Its translation: CASSQQLAGVSYEQYF.

Here the CDR3 DNA reads TGTGCCTGGAGTGACAGGGCTGGGGTCACCTTC. This sequence encodes CAWSDRAGVTF. The V call is TRBV30, the J call TRBJ1-2; tentatively, D is TRBD1 (6 bases). This CDR3 comprises 11 residues. V was trimmed by 1 base and J by 13 bases, leaving 13 bases between them. CDR1 GTSNPN and CDR2 SVGIG come from the germline V gene (reference sequence).

The V call is TRBV5-1, the J call TRBJ2-7, with D perhaps TRBD1 (6 bases). Trimming removed 5 bases from V and 6 bases from J, with 24 bases in between. Germline CDR1 SGHRS, CDR2 YFSETQ. The CDR3 sequence is 16 residues long. Here the CDR3 reads CASSPRFQGSPSEQYF. CDR3 DNA sequence: TGCGCCAGCAGTCCTCGATTCCAGGGGAGCCCCTCCGAGCAGTACTTC.

This chain connects TRBV2 to TRBJ1-1; D remains ambiguous. V was trimmed by 6 bases and J by 1 base, leaving 12 bases between them. The CDR3 contains 14 residues. CDR1 is SNHLY and CDR2 is FYNNEI in the germline V gene. The CDR3 here is CASREEWGNTEAFF. The CDR3 DNA is TGTGCCAGCAGGGAGGAATGGGGGAACACTGAAGCTTTCTTT.

V gene TRBV6-5 combines with J gene TRBJ1-1, with D perhaps matching TRBD1 (5 bases). Germline CDR1 reads MNHEY; CDR2 reads SVGAGI. The V end was cut by 6 bases, the J end by 7 bases, with 18 bases between. This CDR3 comprises 14 residues. CDR3 region: CASSPWQGQSEAFF. CDR3 DNA sequence: TGTGCCAGCAGCCCATGGCAGGGCCAAAGTGAAGCTTTCTTT.

The chain carries TRBV7-8 and TRBJ1-4, with 8 positions matching TRBD1. With 5 bases clipped from V and 7 bases from J, the junction kept 9 bases outside the gene matches. Germline lookup yields CDR1 SGHVS and CDR2 FQNEAQ. This CDR3 region has 15 residues. CDR3 amino acids: CASSMRTGKTEKLFF. The CDR3 DNA reads as TGTGCCAGCAGCATGCGGACAGGGAAGACTGAAAAACTGTTTTTT.

The V call is TRBV19, the J call TRBJ2-7; maybe TRBD2 (5 bases). CDR1 LNHDA and CDR2 SQIVND come from the germline V gene (reference sequence). Trimming shortened V by 1 base and J by 1 base, and 8 bases separated the two germline ends. This CDR3 has 14 amino acids. The chain's CDR3 is CASSIAGGSYEQYF. CDR3 nucleotides: TGTGCCAGTAGTATAGCCGGCGGGTCCTACGAGCAGTACTTC. Full variable domain (rest looked up from reference TRBV19 and TRBJ2-7): DGGITQSPKYLFRKEGQNVTLSCEQNLNHDAMYWYRQDPGQGLRLIYYSQIVNDFQKGDIAEGYSVSREKKESFPLTVTSAQKNPTAFYLCASSIAGGSYEQYFGPGTRLTVT.

The chain uses TRBV9 and TRBJ2-3, with a weak D call TRBD1 (5 bases). The ends were cut back, 4 bases at V and 1 base at J, with 10 bases in the middle. This CDR3 has 14 residues. The germline CDR1 and CDR2 sequences are SGDLS and YYNGEE. This chain's CDR3 is CASSTRVGTDTQYF. The CDR3 DNA sequence: TGTGCCAGCAGCACCAGGGTTGGCACAGATACGCAGTATTTT.

This clone was recorded once. The rearrangement uses TRBV6-4 and TRBJ1-1; 7 bases align to TRBD1. Germline V lookup: CDR1 MRHNA, CDR2 SNTAGT. Trimming cost V 3 bases and J 4 bases; bases outside gene matches: 5. CDR3 length equals 14 residues. Here the CDR3 DNA reads TGTGCCAGCAGTGAACGACAGGGCGCCACTGAAGCTTTCTTT. This encodes CASSERQGATEAFF.

This clone was detected once. The rearrangement links TRBV19 to TRBJ2-7, with 9 bases aligning to TRBD1. The V gene's germline CDR1 is LNHDA and CDR2 SQIVND (reference sequence). J lost 4 bases, V lost 7 bases, and 8 bases had no gene match. CDR3 length: 14 residues. The CDR3 DNA reads TGTGCCAGTACCCTGGGACAGGGTGGTTACGAGCAGTACTTC. It yields the protein CASTLGQGGYEQYF.

The chain joins TRBV28 to TRBJ1-3; D gene unclear. This CDR3 contains 14 residues. V lost 3 bases and J lost 4, with 10 bases in between. Looked up from germline, CDR1 is MDHEN and CDR2 is SYDVKM. The CDR3 DNA follows: TGTGCCAGCAGTTTTCCTCCCCTCGGAAACACCATATATTTT. Protein product: CASSFPPLGNTIYF. Supplemented by reference TRBV28 and TRBJ1-3, the full variable domain reads DVKVTQSSRYLVKRTGEKVFLECVQDMDHENMFWYRQDPGLGLRLIYFSYDVKMKEKGDIPEGYSVSREKKERFSLILESASTNQTSMYLCASSFPPLGNTIYFGEGSWLTVV.

This chain joins TRBV6-6 and TRBJ2-5, with TRBD2 as a possible D gene (5 bases). Trimming cost V 6 bases and J 5 bases, with 13 bases left between them. Looked up from germline, CDR1 is MNHNY and CDR2 is SVGAGI (reference sequence). This CDR3 has 13 residues. CDR3 sequence (DNA): TGTGCCAGCAGAGGACTCAGGCTTGAGACCCAGTACTTC. It is translated as CASRGLRLETQYF.

The V call is TRBV28, the J call TRBJ2-1; tentatively, D is TRBD1 (5 bases). The V gene's germline CDR1 is MDHEN and CDR2 SYDVKM. The CDR3 runs 13 residues. The V end was cut by 5 bases, the J end by 15 bases, with 20 bases between. CDR3 in amino acids: CASSPPTASQGFF. The CDR3 DNA is TGTGCCAGCAGTCCCCCGACAGCATCCCAGGGGTTCTTC.

The chain recombines TRBV5-6 with TRBJ2-7; 8 nucleotides align to TRBD1. The germline V gene has CDR1 SGHDT and CDR2 YYEEEE. V gave up 3 bases and J gave up 7 bases; unmatched junction bases: 15. This CDR3 has 16 residues. CDR3 DNA sequence: TGTGCCAGCAGCTATAGATCGACAGGGGAGAGAGGGGAGCAGTACTTC. Amino acids: CASSYRSTGERGEQYF.

This clone was recorded a few times. The CDR3 nucleotides are TGTGCCACCAGCCCCCGACAGGGTTCGCGCAATGAGCAGTTCTTC. Protein: CATSPRQGSRNEQFF. The chain uses TRBV15 and TRBJ2-1; 7 positions match TRBD1. V was clipped by 5 bases and J by 6 bases; unmatched bases: 10. CDR3 size: 15 residues. Germline values: CDR1 LNHNV, CDR2 YYDKDF (reference sequence).

The V and J genes are TRBV15 and TRBJ2-1, with D possibly being TRBD2 (6 bases). CDR1 is LNHNV and CDR2 is YYDKDF in the germline V gene (reference sequence). The V and J ends lost 1 base and 4 bases respectively, with 14 bases between them. The CDR3 consists of 16 residues. For the CDR3, the DNA is TGTGCCACCAGCAGAGGATTCGGCGGGGTGTACAATGAGCAGTTCTTC. This sequence encodes CATSRGFGGVYNEQFF.